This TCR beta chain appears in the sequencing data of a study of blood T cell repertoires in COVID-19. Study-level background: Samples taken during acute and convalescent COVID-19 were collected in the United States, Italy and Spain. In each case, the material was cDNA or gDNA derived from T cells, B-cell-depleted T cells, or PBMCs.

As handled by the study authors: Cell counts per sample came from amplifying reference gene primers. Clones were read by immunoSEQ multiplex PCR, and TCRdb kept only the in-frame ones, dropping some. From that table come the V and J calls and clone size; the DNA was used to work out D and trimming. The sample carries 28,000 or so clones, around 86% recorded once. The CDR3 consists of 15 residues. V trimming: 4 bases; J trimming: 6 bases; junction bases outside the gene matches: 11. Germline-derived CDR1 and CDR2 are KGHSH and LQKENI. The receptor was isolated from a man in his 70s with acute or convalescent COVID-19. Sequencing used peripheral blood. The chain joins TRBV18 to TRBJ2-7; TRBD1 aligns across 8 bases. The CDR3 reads CASSRPGQGPGEQYF. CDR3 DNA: TGTGCCAGCTCACGACCCGGACAGGGACCGGGCGAGCAGTACTTC.